A single sample is the source of the 17 T cell receptor beta chains below, sequenced in a study of T-cell reconstitution after alpha-beta-depleted transplantation in children. This sample's TCRbeta library carried unique molecular identifier barcodes. MiXCR was run by TCRdb on the PCR reads, yielding one entry per CDR3 protein. The data contain fewer than 700,000 distinct CDR3 sequences, over 10% of them singletons. The starting material was PBMCs, mostly from graft donor cells, obtained 360 days after TCRalphabeta/CD19-depleted stem cell transplant. The receptors here all came from a male patient aged 10-17 years who had a stem cell transplant for acute myeloid leukemia, so the T cells may come from the graft donor.

This clonotype was counted ten times or more. The CDR3 loop reads CASSLAGTGGYEQYF. Written as DNA, the CDR3 is TGTGCCAGCAGTCTCGCCGGGACAGGGGGCTACGAGCAGTACTTC. The chain couples TRBV6-2 or TRBV6-3 to TRBJ2-7, with 11 nucleotides matching TRBD1. The length of the CDR3 is 15 residues. Trimming took 5 bases from V and 3 from J; bases not matched to a gene: 6. Per germline, CDR1 MNHEY and CDR2 SVGEGT.

This clonotype was seen repeatedly, ten times or more. This chain joins TRBV5-1 and TRBJ2-3, with 11 bases identical to TRBD2. V lost 1 base, J lost 4 bases, and 14 bases stayed unmatched. CDR3 length: 19 amino acids. In germline, CDR1 is SGHRS, CDR2 YFSETQ. CDR3 DNA sequence: TGCGCCAGCAGCTTGAGTCCGGCTAGCGGGAGGACGTTGCCAGATACGCAGTATTTT. It is translated as CASSLSPASGRTLPDTQYF.

The chain carries TRBV6-2 or TRBV6-3 and TRBJ2-5; TRBD2 aligns across 8 bases. Losses at the gene ends were 0 bases for V and 5 bases for J; bases not matched to a gene: 11. Germline-derived CDR1 and CDR2 are MNHEY and SVGEGT. The CDR3 covers 17 residues. CDR3 in DNA: TGTGCCAGCAGTTACTCAGGAACTAGCGGAATCTGGGAGACCCAGTACTTC. This codes for CASSYSGTSGIWETQYF.

This clonotype has more than one count but fewer than ten. Here the CDR3 reads CASSRGTGFNEQFF. CDR3 coding DNA: TGTGCCAGCAGTCGAGGGACGGGGTTCAATGAGCAGTTCTTC. The chain couples TRBV6-1 to TRBJ2-1; D may be TRBD1 or TRBD2 (5 bases each). This CDR3 contains 14 residues. V was trimmed by 5 bases and J by 6 bases, leaving 14 bases between them. CDR1 is MNHNS, CDR2 SASEGT, per germline.

This clonotype was seen repeatedly, ten times or more. The J gene is TRBJ2-3, the V gene TRBV7-2, with 9 bases lining up with TRBD1. Germline CDR1 reads SGHTA; CDR2 reads FQGNSA. V dropped 3 bases and J dropped 4; count of bases not matched to a gene: 5. The CDR3 is 15 residues long. CDR3 protein: CASSLGTGLSDTQYF. CDR3 sequence (DNA): TGTGCCAGCAGCTTGGGGACAGGGCTTTCAGATACGCAGTATTTT.

This clonotype was counted a few times. V gene TRBV15 combines with J gene TRBJ2-7; D is possibly TRBD1 (6 bases). V lost 2 bases and J 4 bases, leaving 9 bases between the germline ends. CDR1 is LNHNV and CDR2 is YYDKDF in the germline V gene (reference sequence). The CDR3 totals 13 residues. Here the CDR3 reads CATSRNGQYEQYF. Written as DNA, the CDR3 is TGTGCCACCAGCAGAAATGGACAGTACGAGCAGTACTTC.

The V and J genes are TRBV10-3 and TRBJ2-7, with TRBD1 identical over 10 bases. CDR3 size: 15 residues. Unmatched junction bases numbered 9, after V lost 3 bases and J lost 7 bases. CDR1 ENHRY and CDR2 SYGVKD come from the germline V gene. The CDR3 DNA is TGTGCCATCAGTGACAGGACAGGGGGTCTTGGTGAGCAGTACTTC. Encoded protein: CAISDRTGGLGEQYF.

In its sample, this clonotype was seen a few times. This sequence joins TRBV6-5 and TRBJ2-5, with 8 bases identical to TRBD1. Germline V CDR1 and CDR2: MNHEY, SVGAGI. The CDR3 is 16 residues long. The trim removed 0 bases at V and 5 bases at J, leaving 8 bases unmatched. CDR3 region: CASSYSIGAGGETQYF. DNA for the CDR3: TGTGCCAGCAGTTACTCGATAGGGGCAGGGGGCGAGACCCAGTACTTC.

CDR3 coding DNA: TGTGCCAGCAGTGAATATCCTTCGAATGAGCAGTTCTTC. Amino acids: CASSEYPSNEQFF. This rearrangement joins TRBV25-1 to TRBJ2-1, with unresolved D. The CDR3 sequence is 13 residues long. Trimming removed 0 bases from V and 7 bases from J, with 7 bases in between. Germline V CDR1 and CDR2: MGHDK, SYGVNS.

This chain links TRBV5-1 with TRBJ2-7; 10 nucleotides align to TRBD2. CDR1 SGHRS and CDR2 YFSETQ come from the germline V gene. The trim removed 6 bases at V and 2 bases at J, leaving 5 bases unmatched. The CDR3 is 14 amino acids. The CDR3 coding sequence is TGCGCCAGCAAGGTACTAGCGGGGACCTACGAGCAGTACTTC. Amino acids: CASKVLAGTYEQYF.

This clonotype was seen repeatedly, ten times or more. V gene TRBV9 combines with J gene TRBJ2-4; no firm D call. This CDR3 contains 14 residues. V shed 1 base and J shed 0 bases, with 5 bases lying between them. Per germline, CDR1 SGDLS and CDR2 YYNGEE. For the CDR3, the DNA is TGTGCCAGCAGCGTAAGTGGAGCCAAAAACATTCAGTACTTC. It translates to CASSVSGAKNIQYF.

This clonotype came up a few times. V is TRBV29-1 and J is TRBJ2-7; TRBD2 aligns across 8 bases. CDR1 is SQVTM and CDR2 is ANQGSEA in the germline V gene. The CDR3 length is 13 residues. Germline trimming cut 7 bases from V and 3 bases from J; bases unmatched to any gene: 8. CDR3: CSAGGRGSYEQYF. Written as DNA, the CDR3 is TGCAGCGCGGGGGGGCGGGGGAGCTACGAGCAGTACTTC.

This clonotype was detected a few times. The chain uses TRBV20-1 and TRBJ2-7, with 8 bases lining up with TRBD2. In germline, CDR1 is DFQATT, CDR2 SNEGSKA (reference sequence). This CDR3 contains 14 residues. The J segment lost 5 bases and the V segment lost 6 bases, leaving 12 bases of the junction unmatched. CDR3 in DNA: TGCAGTGCCGGACTAGCCCCGGGAGGTAACGAGCAGTACTTC. This codes for CSAGLAPGGNEQYF.

Concerning this clonotype itself: At one boundary the junction diverges from the germline segment, which might be a read error. The chain recombines TRBV11-2 with TRBJ2-7; TRBD1 matches 10 bases. The CDR3 runs 16 residues. CDR1 is SGHAT, CDR2 FQNNGV, per germline. The DNA of the CDR3 is TGTGCCAGCAGCACGCTCCGGGACAGGGGACTCTACGACCAGTACTTC. It translates to CASSTLRDRGLYDQYF.

This clonotype was recorded at least ten times. The chain links TRBV28 to TRBJ1-2; D uncertain. The CDR3 is 16 amino acids. Deletions cut 3 bases from V and 4 bases from J, with 18 bases between. The germline gives CDR1 MDHEN, CDR2 SYDVKM. CDR3 sequence: CASSLVSRPTRYGYTF. The CDR3, as DNA: TGTGCCAGCAGTTTGGTCAGTCGGCCTACGCGCTATGGCTACACCTTC.

This clonotype was recorded many times. The V call is TRBV28, the J call TRBJ2-1, with 10 bases lining up with TRBD1. Germline lookup yields CDR1 MDHEN and CDR2 SYDVKM. The length of the CDR3 is 15 residues. The trim removed 5 bases at V and 8 bases at J, leaving 9 bases unmatched. For the CDR3, the DNA is TGTGCCAGCAGTACTCGACAGGGGGCTAGCTATGAGCAGTTCTTC. Translation: CASSTRQGASYEQFF.

In its sample, this clonotype was seen a few times. V and J are TRBV20-1 and TRBJ2-7, with 14 bases that match TRBD2. The CDR3 totals 21 residues. With 0 bases clipped from V and 3 bases from J, the junction kept 19 bases outside the gene matches. Germline-derived CDR1 and CDR2 are DFQATT and SNEGSKA (reference sequence). CDR3 residues: CSAREQGAGTSGRIKVYEQYF. CDR3 in DNA: TGCAGTGCTAGAGAACAAGGGGCAGGGACTAGCGGGAGAATTAAGGTCTACGAGCAGTACTTC.